The text below deals with one TCR beta chain. Its matching antigen is unknown. CDR3 size: 15 residues. The germline V gene encodes CDR1 SEHNR and CDR2 FQNEAQ (reference sequence). The iRepertoire nested amplicon-rescue multiplex PCR amplified TCR alpha and beta CDR3s from RNA. TCRdb reanalysed the multiplex PCR reads using MiXCR and keeps one entry per CDR3 protein. The data show a few hundred thousand distinct CDR3 sequences, with around 38% seen just once and around 12% held by the top ten. The data were obtained in a study of glioma-infiltrating T cells. Study outcomes and limitations: Non-neoplastic patients had below-expected tissue-blood divergence, while all gliomas exceeded expectation. A blood CDR3 motif signature was depleted in highly divergent patients.

Sequenced input: glioma tissue, nonneoplastic brain tissue, or PBMCs (not recorded which). The TCR was taken from a human donor with low-grade glioma or glioblastoma, undergoing nonglioma brain surgery, or in good health (not recorded which). This chain links TRBV7-9 with TRBJ2-7; 13 nucleotides agree with TRBD2. The tail of the sequence fits TRBJ2-1 better, so the J call may be wrong. The CDR3 spells CASSPGLAGRNEQFF. The CDR3 coding sequence is TGTGCCAGCAGCCCGGGACTAGCGGGACGCAATGAGCAGTTCTTC.